The 10 T cell receptor beta chains given below trace back to one sample, sequenced in a study. Via MiXCR, TCRdb re-called the 5' RACE reads, giving one row per CDR3 protein. The sample contains 1,700 or so distinct CDR3 sequences, approximately 8% of which appear only once. Sequencing input: central memory T cells from blood PBMCs. The subset denotes: central memory CD4+ T cells. These receptors all come from a female donor with HIV.

V gene TRBV10-3 combines with J gene TRBJ2-7, with D unresolved. This CDR3 has 14 residues. Germline V lookup: CDR1 ENHRY, CDR2 SYGVKD. V lost 3 bases and J 6 bases, leaving 15 bases between the germline ends. CDR3 loop: CAISDQPNRSEQYV. CDR3 nucleotide sequence: TGTGCCATCAGTGACCAACCCAACAGAAGCGAGCAGTACGTC.

The rearrangement joins TRBV19 to TRBJ1-1, with TRBD1 as a possible D gene (5 bases). This CDR3 has 12 residues. Per the germline V gene, CDR1 is LNHDA and CDR2 is SQIVND (reference sequence). The V and J ends lost 5 bases and 10 bases respectively, with 14 bases between them. CDR3 in DNA: TGTGCCAGTAGTGTGTCAGACAGAGCAGCTTTCTTT. It encodes CASSVSDRAAFF.

The CDR3 nucleotides are TGTGCCAGCAGTCCCGAGACGGGGTCGGATGAAAAACTGTTTTTT. This codes for CASSPETGSDEKLFF. The V call is TRBV12-3 or TRBV12-4, the J call TRBJ1-4; D ambiguous. Trimming removed 5 bases at V and 6 bases at J, with 16 bases between. The length of the CDR3 is 15 residues.

V and J are TRBV7-2 and TRBJ2-7; D is undetermined. Looked up from germline, CDR1 is SGHTA and CDR2 is FQGNSA. The V end lost 5 bases, the J end lost 4 bases, and 6 bases lay between the germline ends. This CDR3 comprises 11 residues. CDR3 region: CASSPQYEQYV. CDR3 nucleotide sequence: TGTGCCAGCAGCCCCCAGTACGAGCAGTACGTC.

This clonotype is medium-sized (0.01 to 0.1%) by share. The V call is TRBV6-5, the J call TRBJ1-1; D gene ambiguous. CDR3 length: 11 amino acids. Germline values: CDR1 MNHEY, CDR2 SVGAGI. The germline V and J ends were trimmed by 3 bases and 5 bases, with 4 bases remaining between them. For the CDR3, the DNA is TGTGCCAGCAGTTATTTAACTGAAGCTTTCTTT. This translates into CASSYLTEAFF.

The rearrangement uses TRBV30 and TRBJ1-2, with a weak D call TRBD1 (5 bases). Germline loops: CDR1 GTSNPN, CDR2 SVGIG (reference sequence). There are 15 residues in the CDR3. V was shortened by 0 bases and J by 7 bases, with 18 bases between the two germline ends. The CDR3 protein is CAWSVGGLDDTGYTF. The CDR3 DNA follows: TGTGCCTGGAGTGTCGGGGGGTTGGACGATACTGGCTACACCTTC.

This clonotype is medium-sized (0.01 to 0.1%) in the sample. The genes are TRBV7-6 and TRBJ1-5; D gene unclear. Germline V gene sequence: CDR1 SGHVS, CDR2 FNYEAQ. V was cut by 2 bases and J by 4 bases, with 12 bases left in between. This CDR3 is built from 15 residues. The CDR3 DNA is TGTGCCAGCAGCTTATTCCGCGGGAAAAATCAGCCCCAGCATTTT. As protein: CASSLFRGKNQPQHF.

In this sample, this clonotype is medium-sized. The gene calls are TRBV15 and TRBJ1-1; D uncertain. The CDR3 loop spans 11 amino acids. Germline CDR1 is LNHNV and CDR2 is YYDKDF (reference sequence). Deletions cut 8 bases from V and 5 bases from J, with 9 bases between. DNA for the CDR3: TGTGCCACCTCCCTACGGACTGAAGCTTTCTTT. Its protein product is CATSLRTEAFF.

By sample share, this clonotype is medium-sized. The V and J genes are TRBV7-2 and TRBJ1-6; D uncertain. The CDR3 runs 14 residues. Germline V lookup: CDR1 SGHTA, CDR2 FQGNSA. Trimming took off 5 bases at V and 8 bases at J, with 13 bases between the two ends. The CDR3 loop reads CASSRTYADSPLHF. The DNA of the CDR3 is TGTGCCAGCAGCAGGACCTACGCGGATTCACCCCTCCACTTT.

By share of the sample, this clonotype is medium-sized. The chain joins TRBV29-1 to TRBJ1-1; D gene unclear. Per germline, CDR1 SQVTM and CDR2 ANQGSEA. V was shortened by 4 bases and J by 6 bases, with 9 bases between the two germline ends. This CDR3 spans 11 amino acids. CDR3 loop: CSVGSTAEAFF. The CDR3 coding sequence is TGCAGCGTTGGGTCAACCGCTGAAGCTTTCTTT.